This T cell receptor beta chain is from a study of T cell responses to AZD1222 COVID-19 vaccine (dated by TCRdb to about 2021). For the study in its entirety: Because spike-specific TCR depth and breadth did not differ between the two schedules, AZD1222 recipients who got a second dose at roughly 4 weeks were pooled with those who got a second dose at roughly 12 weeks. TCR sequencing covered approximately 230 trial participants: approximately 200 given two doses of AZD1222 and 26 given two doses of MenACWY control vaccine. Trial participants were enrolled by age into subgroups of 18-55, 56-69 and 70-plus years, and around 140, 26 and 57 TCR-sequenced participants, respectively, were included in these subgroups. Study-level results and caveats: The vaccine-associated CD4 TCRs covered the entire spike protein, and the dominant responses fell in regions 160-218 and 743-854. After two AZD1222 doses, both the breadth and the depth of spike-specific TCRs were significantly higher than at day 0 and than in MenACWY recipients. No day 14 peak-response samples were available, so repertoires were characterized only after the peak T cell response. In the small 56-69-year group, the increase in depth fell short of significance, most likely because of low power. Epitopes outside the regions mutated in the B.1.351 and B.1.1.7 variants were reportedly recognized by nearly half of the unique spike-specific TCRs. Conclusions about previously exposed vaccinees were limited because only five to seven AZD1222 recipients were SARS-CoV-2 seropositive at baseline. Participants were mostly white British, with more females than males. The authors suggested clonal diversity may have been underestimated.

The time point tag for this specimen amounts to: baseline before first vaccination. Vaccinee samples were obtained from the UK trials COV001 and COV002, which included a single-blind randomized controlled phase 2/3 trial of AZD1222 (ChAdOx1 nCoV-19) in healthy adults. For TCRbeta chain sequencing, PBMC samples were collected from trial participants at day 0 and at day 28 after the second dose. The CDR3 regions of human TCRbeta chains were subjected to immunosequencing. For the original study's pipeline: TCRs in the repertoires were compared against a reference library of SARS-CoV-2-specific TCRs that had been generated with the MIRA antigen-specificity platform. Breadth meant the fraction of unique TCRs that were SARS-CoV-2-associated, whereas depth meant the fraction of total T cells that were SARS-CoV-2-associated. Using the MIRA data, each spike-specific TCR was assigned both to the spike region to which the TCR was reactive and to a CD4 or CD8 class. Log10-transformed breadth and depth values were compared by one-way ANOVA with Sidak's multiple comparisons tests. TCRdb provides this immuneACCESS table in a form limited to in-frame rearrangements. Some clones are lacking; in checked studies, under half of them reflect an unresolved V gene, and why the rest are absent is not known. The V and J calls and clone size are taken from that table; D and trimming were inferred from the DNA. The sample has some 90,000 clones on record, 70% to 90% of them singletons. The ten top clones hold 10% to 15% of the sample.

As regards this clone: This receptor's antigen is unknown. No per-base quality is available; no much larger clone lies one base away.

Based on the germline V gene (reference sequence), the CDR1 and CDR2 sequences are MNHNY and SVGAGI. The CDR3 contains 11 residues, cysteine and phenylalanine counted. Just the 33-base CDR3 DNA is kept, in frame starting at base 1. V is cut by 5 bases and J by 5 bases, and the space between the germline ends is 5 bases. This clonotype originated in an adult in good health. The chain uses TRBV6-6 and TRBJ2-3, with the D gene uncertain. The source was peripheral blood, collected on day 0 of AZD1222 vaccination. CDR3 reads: CASSPLDTQYF. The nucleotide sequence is TGTGCCAGCAGTCCTTTAGATACGCAGTATTTT.